This paragraph covers one TCR beta chain sequence. Its antigen specificity is not known. The sample holds no much larger clone one base away, and base qualities are not on file. The record originates from a study of T cell changes during pregnancy in multiple sclerosis (dated by TCRdb to between 2018 and 2021). For context, the study as a whole: Changes in the T cell repertoire over the course of pregnancy were examined in this study in women with multiple sclerosis.

V is cut back by 1 base and J by 4 bases, with 8 bases in the junction unmatched. In the germline V gene, CDR1 corresponds to SGHVS and CDR2 to FNYEAQ. Counted from cysteine to phenylalanine, this CDR3 has 17 amino acids. Left in the record is the CDR3 DNA by itself, 51 bases read in frame from the first base. The library was prepared using the immunoSEQ multiplex PCR assay. Not all clones reach the TCRdb copy of this immuneACCESS table, which keeps in-frame sequences only. Checked studies attribute under half of the gap to unresolved V genes and leave the rest unexplained. Counted in this sample were 36,000 or so clones; approximately 90% of them appeared once. Around 0.62% of the sample is held by the ten biggest clonotypes.

Sequencing used CD4+ T cells from peripheral blood mononuclear cells, obtained in the first trimester of pregnancy. The V and J genes are TRBV7-6 and TRBJ2-2, with 8 junctional bases fitting TRBD1. The receptor's source is a female donor with multiple sclerosis, enrolled in a pregnancy study. The CDR3 amino acid sequence is: CASSLGVTGGATGELFF. The nucleotide sequence is TGTGCCAGCAGCTTAGGGGTAACAGGGGGAGCCACCGGGGAGCTGTTTTTT.